This TCR beta chain was sequenced for a study of T cells in Graves' hyperthyroidism and ophthalmopathy. There were TCR beta CDR3 regions amplified from RNA transcripts. The TCR CDR3 first-round RT-PCR relied on the HTBI primer set. One entry per CDR3 protein, called by TCRdb with MiXCR from the multiplex PCR reads. The sample holds 25,000 to 30,000 distinct CDR3 sequences; under 55% are singletons and the top ten take approximately 10%. Between the trimmed V and J ends, which lost 2 bases and 3 bases, there was a span of 3 bases. The CDR3 runs to 12 residues. Germline-derived CDR1 and CDR2 are KGHDR and SFDVKD.

The source of this sequence is a woman aged 30 to 39 with Graves' hyperthyroidism. The J gene is TRBJ1-2, the V gene TRBV24-1, with D hard to call. The sample comprised blood. CDR3: CATSDSDYGYTF. The CDR3 DNA reads as TGTGCCACCAGTGATTCAGACTATGGCTACACCTTC.